This T cell receptor beta chain was sequenced during a study of T-cell reconstitution after alpha-beta-depleted transplantation in children. Study results and limitations: From newly produced T cells came most of the T-cell counts and diversity one year after transplant. Several hundred rapidly expanded clones from non-depleted graft cells reportedly supplied alpha-beta T cells about two months post-transplant. Surviving recipient T cells and thymic progenitors underlay high day-60 TCRbeta diversity in some patients.

Preparing the TCRbeta library involved the use of unique molecular identifiers. TCRdb recomputed calls from the PCR reads with MiXCR, one row per CDR3 protein. The sample contains around 370,000 distinct CDR3 sequences, about 17% of which appear only once. This clonotype has a count of ten or more. The antigen remains undetermined. Trimming shortened V by 3 bases and J by 4 bases, and 14 bases separated the two germline ends. This CDR3 is built from 15 residues. Sequenced material: PBMCs, mostly from graft donor cells, taken 360 days after TCRalphabeta/CD19-depleted stem cell transplant. This clonotype originated in a male patient aged 2-15 years who had a stem cell transplant for acute lymphoblastic leukemia, so the T cells may come from the graft donor. The genes are TRBV12-3 or TRBV12-4 and TRBJ2-3; weak D call: TRBD2 (5 bases). The CDR3 region has the DNA TGTGCCAGCAGTTTTCGGTGGGAGACGGCAGATACGCAGTATTTT. Amino acids: CASSFRWETADTQYF.